Sequencing of this T cell receptor (beta chain) was carried out in a study of T cells in Graves' hyperthyroidism and ophthalmopathy. Using RNA transcripts as the source, TCR beta CDR3 regions were amplified. The HTBI primer set served for first-round RT-PCR of the TCR CDR3. TCRdb reprocessed the multiplex PCR reads via MiXCR and lists one record per CDR3 protein. The table includes fewer than 500,000 distinct CDR3 sequences, about 14% detected once. This clonotype was counted ten times or more. Germline assignment: CDR1 MDHEN and CDR2 SYDVKM. This CDR3 contains 13 residues. V was trimmed by 10 bases and J by 2 bases, leaving 11 bases between them. Exclusion of a patient resulted from uncontrolled infection, other autoimmune disease, pregnancy or lactation.

The sequenced sample was blood. The chain is built from TRBV28 and TRBJ2-2; D possibly uses TRBD1 or TRBD2 (5 bases each). The receptor's source is a woman aged 25 to 39 with Graves' ophthalmopathy. The CDR3 coding sequence is TGTGCCATCAGGGAGACTAACACCGGGGAGCTGTTTTTT. It translates to CAIRETNTGELFF.